This T cell receptor (beta chain) was captured in a study of tumor and adjacent non-tumor tissue in lung cancer. In the study overall: Patients were aged roughly 30 to 76, approximately 11 men and about five women, stage I to III. Samples averaged approximately 4.2 million productive TCRbeta reads each. Findings and caveats of the study: TCR diversity was significantly greater in tumor than normal lung tissue. Shorter survival was associated with higher TCR diversity in tumors.

This clonotype was picked up one time. The antigen is not known. The length of the CDR3 is 16 residues. V was cut by 6 bases and J by 1 base, with 18 bases left in between. The germline gives CDR1 MDHEN, CDR2 SYDVKM. RNA was extracted from bulk tissue without any cell sorting. A modified ARM-PCR protocol with three rounds of nested PCR amplified TCRbeta. TCRdb analysed the multiplex PCR reads with MiXCR anew, one entry per CDR3 protein. The sample carries about 200,000 distinct CDR3 sequences, approximately 74% recorded once. Source material: lung tumor tissue. The receptor was derived from a man aged 55 to 69 with non-small cell lung cancer. The V gene is TRBV28, the J gene TRBJ1-1; tentatively, D is TRBD1 (6 bases). The CDR3 here is CASRPIVGGPNTEAFF. CDR3 DNA sequence: TGTGCCAGCAGACCTATTGTAGGGGGACCGAACACTGAAGCTTTCTTT.